The clone carrying this T cell receptor (beta chain) was found many times. What it binds is unknown. The record originates from a study of Graves' ophthalmopathy and Graves' hyperthyroidism. Findings of the study overall: Blood shared most expanded thyroid clonotypes above 0.001 frequency. Cross-validated, the 13-signature model showed 87.88%/81.08% sensitivity/specificity, and 80%/75% in the test set.

CDR1 is SQVTM, CDR2 ANQGSEA, per germline. Trimming cost V 7 bases and J 0 bases, with 12 bases left between them. The CDR3 spans 13 residues. The sequenced template was RNA, covering the TCR beta CDR3 region. HTBI-primed first-round RT-PCR preceded second-round multiplex PCR. TCRdb used MiXCR to reprocess the multiplex PCR reads, holding one entry per CDR3 protein. The sample has about 500,000 distinct CDR3 sequences, approximately 14% seen once. The clonotype originates from a woman aged 25 to 39 with Graves' ophthalmopathy. J is TRBJ2-5 and V is TRBV29-1; D possibly corresponds to TRBD2 (5 bases). Material: blood. CDR3 sequence reads: CSGHGLYQETQYF. The CDR3 region has the DNA TGCAGCGGCCACGGACTGTACCAAGAGACCCAGTACTTC.